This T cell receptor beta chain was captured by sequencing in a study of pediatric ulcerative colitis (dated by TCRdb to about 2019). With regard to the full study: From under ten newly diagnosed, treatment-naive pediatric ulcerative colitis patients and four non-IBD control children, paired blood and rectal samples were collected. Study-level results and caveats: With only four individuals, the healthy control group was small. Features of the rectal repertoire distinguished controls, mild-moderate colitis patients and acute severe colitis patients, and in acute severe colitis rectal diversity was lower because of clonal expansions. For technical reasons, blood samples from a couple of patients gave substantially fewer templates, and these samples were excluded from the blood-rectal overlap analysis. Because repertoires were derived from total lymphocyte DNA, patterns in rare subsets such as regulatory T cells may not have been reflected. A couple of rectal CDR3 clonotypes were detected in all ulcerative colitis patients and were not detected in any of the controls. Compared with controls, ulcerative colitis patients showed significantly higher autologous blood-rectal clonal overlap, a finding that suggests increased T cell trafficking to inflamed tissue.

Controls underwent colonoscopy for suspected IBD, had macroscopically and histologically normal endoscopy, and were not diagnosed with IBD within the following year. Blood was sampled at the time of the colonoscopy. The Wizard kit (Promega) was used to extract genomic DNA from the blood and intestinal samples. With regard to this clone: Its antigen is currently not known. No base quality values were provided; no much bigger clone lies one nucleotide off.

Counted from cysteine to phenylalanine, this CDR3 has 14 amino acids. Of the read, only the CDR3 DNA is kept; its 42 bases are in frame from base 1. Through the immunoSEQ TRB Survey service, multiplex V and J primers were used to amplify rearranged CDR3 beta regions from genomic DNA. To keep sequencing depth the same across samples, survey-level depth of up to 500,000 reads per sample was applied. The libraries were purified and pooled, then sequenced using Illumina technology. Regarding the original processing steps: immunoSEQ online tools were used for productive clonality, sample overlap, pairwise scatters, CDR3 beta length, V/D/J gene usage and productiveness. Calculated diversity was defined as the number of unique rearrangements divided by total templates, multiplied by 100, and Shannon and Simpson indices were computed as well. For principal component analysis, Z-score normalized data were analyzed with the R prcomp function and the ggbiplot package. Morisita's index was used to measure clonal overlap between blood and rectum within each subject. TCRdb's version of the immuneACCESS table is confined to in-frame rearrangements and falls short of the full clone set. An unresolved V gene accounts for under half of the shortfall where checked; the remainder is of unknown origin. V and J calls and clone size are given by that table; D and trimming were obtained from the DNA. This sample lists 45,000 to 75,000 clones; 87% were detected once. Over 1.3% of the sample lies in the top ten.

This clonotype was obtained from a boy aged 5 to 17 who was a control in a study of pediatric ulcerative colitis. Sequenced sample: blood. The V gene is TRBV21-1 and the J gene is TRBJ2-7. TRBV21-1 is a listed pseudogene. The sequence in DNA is TGTGCCAGCAGCAAAGAGGCCCTACACCACGAGCAGTACTTC. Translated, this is CASSKEALHHEQYF.